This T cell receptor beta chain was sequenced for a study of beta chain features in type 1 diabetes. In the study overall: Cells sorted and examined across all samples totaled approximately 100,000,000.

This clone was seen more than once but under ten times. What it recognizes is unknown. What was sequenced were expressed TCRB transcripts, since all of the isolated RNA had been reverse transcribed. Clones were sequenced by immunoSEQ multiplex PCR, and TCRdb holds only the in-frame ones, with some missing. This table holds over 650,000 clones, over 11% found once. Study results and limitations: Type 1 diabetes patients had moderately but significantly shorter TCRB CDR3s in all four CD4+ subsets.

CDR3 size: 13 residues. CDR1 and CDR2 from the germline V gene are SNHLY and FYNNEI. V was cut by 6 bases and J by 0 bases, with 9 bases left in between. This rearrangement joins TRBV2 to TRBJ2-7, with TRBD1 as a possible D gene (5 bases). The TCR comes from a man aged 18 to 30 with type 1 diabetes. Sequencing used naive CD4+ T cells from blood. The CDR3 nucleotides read TGTGCCAGCAGGGCCGACAGCTCCTACGAGCAGTACTTC. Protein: CASRADSSYEQYF. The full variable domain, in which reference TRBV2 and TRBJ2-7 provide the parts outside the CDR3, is EPEVTQTPSHQVTQMGQEVILRCVPISNHLYFYWYRQILGQKVEFLVSFYNNEISEKSEIFDDQFSVERPDGSNFTLKIRSTKLEDSAMYFCASRADSSYEQYFGPGTRLTVT.